This TCR beta chain was sequenced in a study of neoadjuvant anti-PD-1 for oral cavity cancer. Study background: Before surgery, most patients got three to four biweekly 3 mg/kg nivolumab doses.

Profiling relied on immunoSEQ multiplex PCR, and the TCRdb table lists in-frame clones only, not all of them. This table holds approximately 15,000 clones, roughly three fifths found once. After removal of 5 bases from V and 7 bases from J, the junction contained 5 bases not matched to a gene. Looked up from germline, CDR1 is SGHRS and CDR2 is YFSETQ. The CDR3 extends over 13 amino acids. The material sequenced was PBMCs, taken before nivolumab (anti-PD-1) treatment. The V and J genes are TRBV5-1 and TRBJ1-4; 7 nucleotides line up with TRBD1. This TCR was recovered from a person between 40 and 85 years old with oral cavity squamous cell carcinoma. CDR3 amino acids: CASSRGQGEKLFF. The CDR3 nucleotides are TGCGCCAGCAGTAGGGGGCAGGGTGAAAAACTGTTTTTT.